These 21 T cell receptor beta chains were all obtained from the same sample, sequenced in a study of Graves' ophthalmopathy and Graves' hyperthyroidism (dated by TCRdb to the late 2010s). The sequencing machine was an Illumina HiSeq 2000. TCR beta CDR3 regions were amplified from RNA transcripts for repertoire sequencing. The first round was an RT-PCR using HTBI primers with the Qiagen OneStep RT-PCR kit, and this first round was followed by a second-round multiplex PCR, then size selection and purification. TCRdb reanalyzed the raw reads on its own, using fastp at Q25 for trimming and MiXCR for clone calling, and kept in-frame beta chains. One record per CDR3 amino acid sequence lists the most common genes and DNA. This sample has 400,000 or so distinct CDR3 sequences in its table, and roughly 17% of those were observed once. The ten largest make up 2% to 2.5% of the sample. The sample consisted of peripheral blood. The origin of the receptors is an adult woman with stable Graves' hyperthyroidism.

This clonotype appeared many times. The chain carries TRBV28 and TRBJ1-5; TRBD1 might be the D (6 bases). Trimming removed 3 bases at V and 3 bases at J, with 18 bases between. The CDR3 consists of 17 residues. Germline values: CDR1 MDHEN, CDR2 SYDVKM. The CDR3 spells CASSFDRWDTDNQPQHF. CDR3 nucleotide sequence: TGTGCCAGCAGTTTCGACAGGTGGGACACGGACAATCAGCCCCAGCATTTT.

The V and J genes are TRBV12-3 or TRBV12-4 and TRBJ1-2, with 9 bases that match TRBD1. The trim removed 8 bases at V and 8 bases at J, leaving 12 bases unmatched. CDR3 length: 14 residues. DNA of the CDR3: TGTGCCAGCGCCCCCGGGACAGGGACGGGCGGCTACACCTTC. Its protein is CASAPGTGTGGYTF.

This clonotype was recorded many times. The V and J genes are TRBV7-9 and TRBJ2-7; 8 nucleotides match TRBD2. The trim removed 5 bases at V and 5 bases at J, leaving 11 bases unmatched. This CDR3 region has 15 residues. CDR1 is SEHNR, CDR2 FQNEAQ, per germline (reference sequence). CDR3 sequence reads: CASSQYERERNEQYF. The CDR3 DNA reads as TGTGCCAGCAGCCAATACGAGCGGGAGCGGAACGAGCAGTACTTC. Looking up the rest from reference TRBV7-9 and TRBJ2-7 gives the full variable domain: DTGVSQNPRHKITKRGQNVTFRCDPISEHNRLYWYRQTLGQGPEFLTYFQNEAQLEKSRLLSDRFSAERPKGSFSTLEIQRTEQGDSAMYLCASSQYERERNEQYFGPGTRLTVT.

This clonotype has ten or more counts. The rearrangement joins TRBV30 to TRBJ2-7; D is unresolved. The CDR3 is made up of 13 amino acids. Germline V gives CDR1 GTSNPN, CDR2 SVGIG (reference sequence). Trimming cost V 2 bases and J 5 bases, with 13 bases left between them. The CDR3 region has the DNA TGTGCCTGGAGTTTCTGGGAAGGGCACGAGCAGTACTTC. This gives the protein CAWSFWEGHEQYF.

This clonotype was counted many times. This chain links TRBV6-6 with TRBJ2-7; TRBD1 is a possible D gene (5 bases). Trimming took 6 bases from V and 0 from J, leaving 9 bases between them. CDR1 and CDR2 from the germline V gene are MNHNY and SVGAGI (reference sequence). CDR3 length: 13 amino acids. For the CDR3, the DNA is TGTGCCAGCAGGACGACAGACTCCTACGAGCAGTACTTC. Its protein is CASRTTDSYEQYF.

This clonotype was counted at least ten times. This chain connects TRBV20-1 to TRBJ2-5; maybe TRBD2 (5 bases). From germline, CDR1 is DFQATT and CDR2 SNEGSKA (reference sequence). The V end lost 0 bases, the J end lost 6 bases, and 17 bases lay between the germline ends. The CDR3 sequence is 15 residues long. CDR3 amino acids: CSARDQLATWKTQYF. The CDR3 DNA reads TGCAGTGCTAGAGATCAGCTAGCAACTTGGAAGACCCAGTACTTC.

This clonotype was seen a few times. The chain uses TRBV19 and TRBJ1-1; a weak D match, TRBD1 (6 bases). This CDR3 contains 11 residues. V dropped 5 bases and J dropped 11 bases, with 12 bases sitting between them. Looked up from germline, CDR1 is LNHDA and CDR2 is SQIVND (reference sequence). The CDR3 reads CASSSPGVAFF. CDR3 nucleotides: TGTGCCAGTAGTTCTCCAGGGGTGGCTTTCTTT.

This clonotype was found many times. The J gene is TRBJ2-5, the V gene TRBV30; 7 nucleotides agree with TRBD1. CDR1 and CDR2 (germline): GTSNPN, SVGIG (reference sequence). With 3 bases clipped from V and 4 bases from J, the junction kept 8 bases outside the gene matches. CDR3 length: 14 residues. CDR3 region: CAWSPDRVRETQYF. CDR3 sequence (DNA): TGTGCCTGGAGCCCCGACAGGGTACGAGAGACCCAGTACTTC.

This clonotype was picked up many times. J is TRBJ2-7 and V is TRBV28; 11 bases align to TRBD1. The J segment lost 4 bases and the V segment lost 3 bases, leaving 5 bases of the junction unmatched. This CDR3 is built from 15 residues. The germline V gene has CDR1 MDHEN and CDR2 SYDVKM. CDR3 in DNA: TGTGCCAGCAGTTTCAACCGGGACAGGGGGTACGAGCAGTACTTC. It is translated as CASSFNRDRGYEQYF.

This chain links TRBV4-2 with TRBJ2-6; D perhaps matches TRBD2 (5 bases). The CDR3 spans 17 residues. Germline V gene sequence: CDR1 LGHNA, CDR2 YNFKEQ. With 2 bases removed from V and 0 bases from J, the gap between germline ends came to 11 bases. The CDR3 DNA follows: TGTGCCAGCAGCCAAAACGGGGATATCTCTGGGGCCAACGTCCTGACTTTC. This sequence encodes CASSQNGDISGANVLTF.

This clonotype was observed a handful of times. The CDR3 region is CASSLAGEAGELFF. CDR3 DNA sequence: TGTGCCAGCAGCTTAGCCGGGGAGGCCGGGGAGCTGTTTTTT. The V and J genes are TRBV7-9 and TRBJ2-2; perhaps TRBD2 as D (6 bases). The germline CDR1 and CDR2 sequences are SEHNR and FQNEAQ (reference sequence). This CDR3 contains 14 residues. Trimming took off 0 bases at V and 6 bases at J, with 8 bases between the two ends.

At least ten counts were recorded for this clonotype. This chain uses TRBV28 with TRBJ1-5, with a possible D match to TRBD1 (5 bases). Looked up from germline, CDR1 is MDHEN and CDR2 is SYDVKM. This CDR3 has 14 amino acids. V gave up 7 bases and J gave up 9 bases, with 19 bases separating them. The CDR3 region has the DNA TGTGCCAGCATCTCCGGGGGAGGGCGTCGGCCCCAGCATTTT. This translates into CASISGGGRRPQHF.

The V and J genes are TRBV7-2 and TRBJ1-5; no definite D call. CDR3 length: 13 residues. V was shortened by 1 base and J by 7 bases, with 8 bases between the two germline ends. Germline values: CDR1 SGHTA, CDR2 FQGNSA. The CDR3 here is CASSLEAGQPQHF. The DNA for the CDR3 is TGTGCCAGCAGCTTAGAGGCGGGGCAGCCCCAGCATTTT.

Many counts were recorded for this clonotype. The CDR3 is CASSQAGTGRYEQYF. CDR3 DNA: TGTGCCAGCAGCCAGGCCGGGACAGGAAGGTACGAGCAGTACTTC. The chain joins TRBV14 to TRBJ2-7; 8 nucleotides match TRBD1. J was trimmed by 4 bases and V by 3 bases; bases with no gene match: 8. The CDR3 consists of 15 residues. From germline, CDR1 is SGHDN and CDR2 FVKESK. The full variable domain, in which reference TRBV14 and TRBJ2-7 provide the parts outside the CDR3, is EAGVTQFPSHSVIEKGQTVTLRCDPISGHDNLYWYRRVMGKEIKFLLHFVKESKQDESGMPNNRFLAERTGGTYSTLKVQPAELEDSGVYFCASSQAGTGRYEQYFGPGTRLTVT.

This chain joins TRBV6-1 and TRBJ2-5, with D hard to call. Germline loops: CDR1 MNHNS, CDR2 SASEGT. V was clipped by 6 bases and J by 4 bases, with 15 bases between them. The CDR3 is 14 amino acids. DNA for the CDR3: TGTGCCAGCAGCCAAGGTCCAGCTGGAGAGACCCAGTACTTC. It translates to CASSQGPAGETQYF.

This clonotype was picked up many times. The V and J genes are TRBV6-2 or TRBV6-3 and TRBJ1-1, with a tentative D call TRBD1 (5 bases). This CDR3 spans 11 amino acids. In germline, CDR1 is MNHEY, CDR2 SVGEGT. Between the trimmed V and J ends, which lost 2 bases and 11 bases, there was a span of 9 bases. CDR3 sequence: CASSYPGQAFF. In nucleotides, the CDR3 is TGTGCCAGCAGTTACCCGGGGCAGGCTTTCTTT.

J is TRBJ1-1 and V is TRBV20-1; D gene ambiguous. Trimming pared 5 bases from V and 3 bases from J, leaving 7 bases between. The germline V gene encodes CDR1 DFQATT and CDR2 SNEGSKA (reference sequence). CDR3 size: 11 residues. The CDR3 sequence is CSASKDTEAFF. DNA for the CDR3: TGCAGTGCTTCGAAGGACACTGAAGCTTTCTTT.

The sample holds many counts of this clonotype. The chain joins TRBV25-1 to TRBJ2-4; 9 bases map to TRBD1. From germline, CDR1 is MGHDK and CDR2 SYGVNS. The CDR3 is 15 residues long. V shed 1 base, J shed 3 bases, and the junction held 1 base outside the gene matches. The CDR3 loop is CASSEWTGDKNIQYF. CDR3 DNA: TGTGCCAGCAGTGAATGGACAGGGGACAAAAACATTCAGTACTTC.

This clonotype has at least ten counts. This chain links TRBV2 with TRBJ2-5; D is unclear. V was shortened by 7 bases and J by 0 bases, with 12 bases between the two germline ends. From germline, CDR1 is SNHLY and CDR2 FYNNEI. CDR3 size: 14 residues. CDR3 in amino acids: CASKMWDDQETQYF. Written as DNA, the CDR3 is TGTGCCAGCAAGATGTGGGATGACCAAGAGACCCAGTACTTC.

To note about this clonotype: A much larger clone sits a single nucleotide away, making a read error possible. The rearrangement joins TRBV5-1 to TRBJ2-5, with 15 bases lining up with TRBD2. The germline V gene has CDR1 SGHRS and CDR2 YFSETQ. This CDR3 is 18 amino acids long. CDR3 coding DNA: TGCGCCAGCAGCTCGGGACTAGCGGGAGGAAGAAACATAGAGATCCAGTACTTC. Protein: CASSSGLAGGRNIEIQYF. The full variable domain, rest sourced from reference TRBV5-1 and TRBJ2-5, is KAGVTQTPRYLIKTRGQQVTLSCSPISGHRSVSWYQQTPGQGLQFLFEYFSETQRNKGNFPGRFSGRQFSNSRSEMNVSTLELGDSALYLCASSSGLAGGRNIEIQYFGPGTRLLVL.

This clonotype was picked up many times. The chain combines TRBV6-1 with TRBJ2-7; D may correspond to TRBD1 or TRBD2 (6 bases each). The germline CDR1 and CDR2 sequences are MNHNS and SASEGT. There are 14 residues in the CDR3. V lost 10 bases and J lost 3, with 19 bases in between. The CDR3 DNA sequence: TGTGCCACCAAGTGGGGGGCGGACGGCTACGAGCAGTACTTC. Protein sequence: CATKWGADGYEQYF.